One sample yielded the 26 T cell receptor beta chains listed below, sequenced in a study of regulatory T cells in long-lasting Graves disease. HTBI primers from iRepertoire and Arm-PCR of CDR3 regions yielded the TCR beta libraries. MiXCR, run by TCRdb on the multiplex PCR reads, gives a single entry per CDR3 protein. The data hold about 400,000 distinct CDR3 sequences, with roughly 20% observed a single time. Time point defined: persistent/refractory GD, antithyroid drugs over 5 years with positive TRAb. PBMCs provided the RNA from which the TCR library was made. The source material was peripheral blood mononuclear cells (PBMCs), sampled when the disease was refractory, from a patient treated with antithyroid drugs. These receptors all come from a female donor with Graves disease.

The V gene is TRBV19, the J gene TRBJ1-1, with D hard to call. Germline V gives CDR1 LNHDA, CDR2 SQIVND (reference sequence). Between the trimmed V and J ends, which lost 5 bases and 6 bases, there was a span of 16 bases. The CDR3 loop spans 14 amino acids. CDR3 sequence (DNA): TGTGCCAGTAGTCTTGTCCCGACCGGGTCTGAAGCTTTCTTT. It encodes CASSLVPTGSEAFF.

The rearrangement uses TRBV28 and TRBJ2-3; D is unresolved. CDR3 size: 16 residues. The germline V gene has CDR1 MDHEN and CDR2 SYDVKM. With 2 bases removed from V and 2 bases from J, the gap between germline ends came to 14 bases. CDR3 DNA sequence: TGTGCCAGCAGTTTACTTGGAAGAGGCCTCACAGATACGCAGTATTTT. Translation gives CASSLLGRGLTDTQYF. Filled out from reference TRBV28 and TRBJ2-3, the complete variable domain reads DVKVTQSSRYLVKRTGEKVFLECVQDMDHENMFWYRQDPGLGLRLIYFSYDVKMKEKGDIPEGYSVSREKKERFSLILESASTNQTSMYLCASSLLGRGLTDTQYFGPGTRLTVL.

This clonotype appeared a few times. The chain employs TRBV28 and TRBJ1-4; no reliable D call. The length of the CDR3 is 12 residues. Trimming removed 5 bases at V and 8 bases at J, with 9 bases between. Per the germline V gene, CDR1 is MDHEN and CDR2 is SYDVKM. The CDR3 loop is CASSPPREKLFF. The CDR3 DNA reads as TGTGCCAGCAGTCCACCAAGGGAAAAACTGTTTTTT.

The chain uses TRBV7-2 and TRBJ2-1; D is perhaps TRBD1 or TRBD2 (7 bases each). The CDR3 consists of 14 residues. Germline assignment: CDR1 SGHTA and CDR2 FQGNSA. Trimming stripped 2 bases from V and 15 bases from J, with 20 bases between. The CDR3 coding sequence is TGTGCCAGCAGCTTACCGTCATCAGGGGGGGGCCTGTTCTTC. Translation gives CASSLPSSGGGLFF.

This chain uses TRBV6-9 with TRBJ2-2; TRBD1 aligns across 9 bases. After removal of 3 bases from V and 7 bases from J, the junction contained 9 bases not matched to a gene. CDR3 size: 16 residues. Looked up from germline, CDR1 is MNHGY and CDR2 is SVAAGI. CDR3: CASSYFGQGSSGELFF. The DNA of the CDR3 is TGTGCCAGCAGTTACTTTGGACAGGGGTCGAGCGGGGAGCTGTTTTTT.

This chain links TRBV10-1 with TRBJ2-1, with a possible D match to TRBD1 (5 bases). The CDR3 totals 15 residues. The V and J ends lost 2 bases and 2 bases respectively, with 10 bases between them. The germline V gene has CDR1 WNHNN and CDR2 SYGVQD (reference sequence). CDR3 amino acids: CASSEGAGPYNEQFF. The CDR3 bases are TGCGCCAGCAGTGAGGGCGCAGGGCCCTACAATGAGCAGTTCTTC.

This clonotype was found many times. The CDR3 sequence: CASSWVEGGKGEQYF. The DNA for the CDR3 is TGCGCCAGCAGCTGGGTCGAAGGGGGTAAGGGCGAGCAGTACTTC. V gene TRBV5-1 combines with J gene TRBJ2-7, with D perhaps TRBD1 (6 bases). V shed 3 bases and J shed 6 bases, with 19 bases lying between them. CDR1 and CDR2 from the germline V gene are SGHRS and YFSETQ. The CDR3 is 15 amino acids.

This clonotype showed up many times. The chain links TRBV28 to TRBJ2-5; 7 positions match TRBD1. This CDR3 is built from 14 residues. Germline V gene lookup returns CDR1 MDHEN and CDR2 SYDVKM. The V segment lost 6 bases and the J segment 0 bases; nucleotides outside the gene matches: 4. CDR3 residues: CASSPGQDQETQYF. Here the CDR3 DNA reads TGTGCCAGCAGCCCCGGACAGGACCAAGAGACCCAGTACTTC.

The J gene is TRBJ2-1, the V gene TRBV29-1, with TRBD2 identical over 11 bases. V was pared by 1 base and J by 0 bases, with 8 bases of the junction left unmatched. This CDR3 has 18 amino acids. Germline loops: CDR1 SQVTM, CDR2 ANQGSEA. CDR3 in amino acids: CSVEGLAGGLSSYNEQFF. Here the CDR3 DNA reads TGCAGCGTTGAAGGGCTAGCGGGAGGTCTGAGCTCCTACAATGAGCAGTTCTTC.

This clonotype has only a few counts. The J gene is TRBJ1-2, the V gene TRBV29-1; D is ambiguous. This CDR3 is 11 amino acids long. CDR1 is SQVTM and CDR2 is ANQGSEA in the germline V gene. Trimming cost V 3 bases and J 5 bases, with 7 bases left between them. The CDR3: CSVDFGYGYTF. The DNA for the CDR3 is TGCAGCGTTGATTTTGGGTATGGCTACACCTTC. Full variable domain (outside the CDR3, taken from reference TRBV29-1 and TRBJ1-2): SAVISQKPSRDICQRGTSLTIQCQVDSQVTMMFWYRQQPGQSLTLIATANQGSEATYESGFVIDKFPISRPNLTFSTLTVSNMSPEDSSIYLCSVDFGYGYTFGSGTRLTVV.

In this sample, this clonotype turned up a few times. This sequence joins TRBV28 and TRBJ1-1; possibly TRBD1 for D (6 bases). The CDR3 is made up of 16 amino acids. V was shortened by 2 bases and J by 1 base, with 14 bases between the two germline ends. The germline gives CDR1 MDHEN, CDR2 SYDVKM. In nucleotides, the CDR3 is TGTGCCAGCAGTTTACCGGGGGCAGCAGCGAACACTGAAGCTTTCTTT. It translates to CASSLPGAAANTEAFF.

This clonotype came up once. This clone may be a read error of a much larger clone one base away. The V call is TRBV7-8, the J call TRBJ2-7; D gene uncertain. V lost 4 bases, J lost 3 bases, and 16 bases lay in between. The germline V gene encodes CDR1 SGHVS and CDR2 FQNEAQ. The CDR3 has 15 residues. The CDR3 DNA reads as TGTGCCAGCAGCTCGTCAACAGCGATTCGCTACGAGCAGTACTTC. This gives the protein CASSSSTAIRYEQYF.

The chain carries TRBV11-2 and TRBJ2-1; possible D gene TRBD2, 6 bases. V dropped 5 bases and J dropped 7 bases, with 18 bases sitting between them. This CDR3 is 15 amino acids long. Germline-derived CDR1 and CDR2 are SGHAT and FQNNGV. CDR3 coding DNA: TGTGCCAGCAGCCCCCTGGGGCGGGAATGGAATGAGCAGTTCTTC. It yields the protein CASSPLGREWNEQFF.

The chain uses TRBV6-1 and TRBJ2-2, with 7 bases fitting TRBD1. Looked up from germline, CDR1 is MNHNS and CDR2 is SASEGT. There are 14 residues in the CDR3. With 6 bases clipped from V and 4 bases from J, the junction kept 5 bases outside the gene matches. CDR3: CASRQQGFTGELFF. The CDR3 DNA is TGTGCCAGCAGACAACAGGGGTTCACCGGGGAGCTGTTTTTT.

This clonotype was picked up a small number of times. This rearrangement joins TRBV6-2 or TRBV6-3 to TRBJ1-2; D may be TRBD1 (6 bases). Germline V gives CDR1 MNHEY, CDR2 SVGEGT. The length of the CDR3 is 13 residues. Trimming cost V 9 bases and J 7 bases, with 18 bases left between them. This chain's CDR3 is CASYSGANRGYTF. CDR3 in DNA: TGTGCCAGTTATTCGGGGGCTAATCGTGGCTACACCTTC.

The chain uses TRBV6-9 and TRBJ2-2; a weak D match, TRBD1 (5 bases). V was pared by 3 bases and J by 6 bases, with 11 bases between. The CDR3 runs 14 residues. Per germline, CDR1 MNHGY and CDR2 SVAAGI. CDR3 in DNA: TGTGCCAGCAGTTACGTAACACAGGCCGGGGAGCTGTTTTTT. This sequence encodes CASSYVTQAGELFF.

The CDR3 DNA sequence: TGTGCCAGTAGTCTGCGGGGGGCAGGGAATCAGCCCCAGCATTTT. As protein: CASSLRGAGNQPQHF. The rearrangement links TRBV19 to TRBJ1-5, with D tentatively TRBD1 (6 bases). The CDR3 is made up of 15 amino acids. V lost 5 bases, J lost 4 bases, and 15 bases lay in between. Germline CDR1 is LNHDA and CDR2 is SQIVND (reference sequence).

There are many counts of this clonotype. V gene TRBV20-1 combines with J gene TRBJ1-1, with a tentative D call TRBD1 (6 bases). The CDR3 runs to 12 residues. The ends were cut back, 3 bases at V and 5 bases at J, with 10 bases in the middle. CDR1 and CDR2 from the germline V gene are DFQATT and SNEGSKA (reference sequence). In DNA form, the CDR3 reads TGCAGTGCTAGTCCACAGGGAACTGAAGCTTTCTTT. Translation: CSASPQGTEAFF.

The table lists this clonotype with a count of one. A read error may be the cause here, since a much bigger clone is one base away. The chain uses TRBV7-2 and TRBJ2-7, with TRBD2 matching 10 bases. Germline V lookup: CDR1 SGHTA, CDR2 FQGNSA. V shed 5 bases and J 0 bases; nucleotides not matched to a gene: 10. The CDR3 contains 17 residues. CDR3 nucleotide sequence: TGTGCCAGCAGCACAAACCCAGCGGGAGGGATCTCCTACGAGCAGTACTTC. Its translation is CASSTNPAGGISYEQYF.

This clonotype was counted between two and nine times. The CDR3 protein is CASSLGQGLFSYEQYF. DNA of the CDR3: TGCGCCAGCAGCTTGGGACAGGGGCTCTTTTCCTACGAGCAGTACTTC. This chain links TRBV5-1 with TRBJ2-7, with TRBD1 matching 8 bases. The germline CDR1 and CDR2 sequences are SGHRS and YFSETQ. J gave up 1 base and V 0 bases, and 6 bases lay outside the gene matches. This CDR3 has 16 residues. The entire variable domain, with the rest obtained from reference TRBV5-1 and TRBJ2-7, is as follows: KAGVTQTPRYLIKTRGQQVTLSCSPISGHRSVSWYQQTPGQGLQFLFEYFSETQRNKGNFPGRFSGRQFSNSRSEMNVSTLELGDSALYLCASSLGQGLFSYEQYFGPGTRLTVT.

The sample holds a few counts of this clonotype. This rearrangement joins TRBV11-2 to TRBJ2-1; 9 nucleotides agree with TRBD2. The V segment lost 11 bases and the J segment 9 bases; nucleotides outside the gene matches: 14. Germline V gives CDR1 SGHAT, CDR2 FQNNGV. The CDR3 covers 14 residues. The CDR3 DNA follows: TGTGCCTACCAGGACAGCGGGAGGTGGGGTGAGCAGTTCTTC. Translation: CAYQDSGRWGEQFF. The full variable domain, with the rest looked up from reference TRBV11-2 and TRBJ2-1, is EAGVAQSPRYKIIEKRQSVAFWCNPISGHATLYWYQQILGQGPKLLIQFQNNGVVDDSQLPKDRFSAERLKGVDSTLKIQPAKLEDSAVYLCAYQDSGRWGEQFFGPGTRLTVL.

This clonotype has ten or more counts. This chain joins TRBV28 and TRBJ1-2; tentative D call: TRBD1 (5 bases). CDR1 and CDR2 from the germline V gene are MDHEN and SYDVKM. Deletions cut 2 bases from V and 5 bases from J, with 12 bases between. The CDR3 has 14 amino acids. Here the CDR3 reads CASSLQGGMYGYTF. DNA for the CDR3: TGTGCCAGCAGTTTACAGGGTGGGATGTATGGCTACACCTTC.

The J gene is TRBJ2-1, the V gene TRBV28, with a tentative D call TRBD2 (6 bases). V was trimmed by 2 bases and J by 5 bases, leaving 25 bases between them. Germline V CDR1 and CDR2: MDHEN, SYDVKM. The CDR3 is made up of 19 amino acids. The CDR3 is CASSLPIAPSEEIHNEQFF. CDR3 sequence (DNA): TGTGCCAGCAGTTTACCGATAGCCCCTAGCGAGGAAATTCACAATGAGCAGTTCTTC.

The sample holds many counts of this clonotype. The rearrangement joins TRBV6-1 to TRBJ2-5; TRBD1 aligns across 9 bases. Trimming at V came to 6 bases and at J to 0 bases, leaving 5 bases not matched to a gene. This CDR3 comprises 15 residues. CDR1 is MNHNS, CDR2 SASEGT, per germline. The chain's CDR3 is CASRPGQGYQETQYF. CDR3 sequence (DNA): TGTGCCAGCAGGCCGGGACAGGGTTACCAAGAGACCCAGTACTTC.

This clonotype was seen many times. This chain links TRBV6-1 with TRBJ1-1, with D perhaps TRBD1 (5 bases). The germline V gene has CDR1 MNHNS and CDR2 SASEGT. V lost 5 bases to trimming and J lost 4 bases, with 20 bases between them. CDR3 length: 16 residues. DNA of the CDR3: TGTGCCAGCAGTCGAACGTCCTCGGGGCCGGGCACTGAAGCTTTCTTT. Protein product: CASSRTSSGPGTEAFF.

This clonotype was recorded many times. The chain joins TRBV30 to TRBJ1-1; 8 nucleotides agree with TRBD1. V shed 2 bases, J shed 5 bases, and the junction held 7 bases outside the gene matches. The CDR3 totals 14 residues. CDR1 is GTSNPN, CDR2 SVGIG, per germline (reference sequence). The CDR3 reads CAWSFTGGWTEAFF. CDR3 DNA sequence: TGTGCCTGGAGTTTCACAGGGGGGTGGACTGAAGCTTTCTTT.